The entry below gives a single TCR beta chain sequence along with its context. Germline assignment: CDR1 SGHDT and CDR2 YYEEEE. The trim removed 4 bases at V and 4 bases at J, leaving 7 bases unmatched. The CDR3 is 14 amino acids. TCRdb called the RT-PCR reads again in MiXCR, with one record for every CDR3 protein. Of 500,000 to 600,000 distinct CDR3 sequences listed, approximately 11% were seen once; the top ten hold about 11%. The data were taken from a study of response to subunit inactivated influenza vaccine. The same data also contributed to another study, on T cells expressing NK-cell markers. According to that study: TCR beta cDNA was generated via 5'RACE template switching incorporating UMIs. Dominant NKG2C+ clonotypes made up about 1.0-7.5% of CD8+ T cells in several donors.

The gene calls are TRBV5-6 and TRBJ1-2; TRBD1 matches at 7 bases. This TCR was sampled from a man between 50 and 59 years old who received an inactivated influenza vaccine. The input for sequencing was PBMCs from blood, taken on the day of vaccination. CDR3 residues: CASSREQGTYGYTF. The CDR3 bases are TGTGCCAGCAGCCGCGAACAGGGGACCTATGGCTACACCTTC. Based on the CDR3 plus reference TRBV5-6 and TRBJ1-2, the full variable domain is DAGVTQSPTHLIKTRGQQVTLRCSPKSGHDTVSWYQQALGQGPQFIFQYYEEEERQRGNFPDRFSGHQFPNYSSELNVNALLLGDSALYLCASSREQGTYGYTFGSGTRLTVV.